These T cell receptor beta chains were read from a single sample in a study of shared clonotypes between healthy human individuals. The table came from immunoSEQ multiplex PCR; TCRdb's copy has only in-frame clones and leaves some out. The repertoire holds some 2,400,000 clones, nearly 97% seen once, with around 0.13% in the top ten. The sample taken for sequencing was naive CD4+ T cells sorted from blood. These receptors were obtained from a man aged 18 to 29 in good health. CDR3s include the opening cysteine and the closing phenylalanine or tryptophan. Each record gives: clone size, D gene, V gene, J gene, CDR3 protein, CDR3 DNA. D genes are given only for firm matches. Clone size, where shown, is once, few, many, or a class for clones that have expanded.

clone size: NA
D gene: TRBD1
V gene: TRBV7-2
J gene: TRBJ1-1
CDR3 protein: CASSWDSMNTEAFF
CDR3 DNA: TGTGCCAGCAGCTGGGACAGCATGAACACTGAAGCTTTCTTT

clone size: NA
D gene: TRBD2
V gene: TRBV5-1
J gene: TRBJ2-1
CDR3 protein: CASSSLAGSPYNEQFF
CDR3 DNA: TGCGCCAGCAGCTCACTAGCGGGCTCCCCCTACAATGAGCAGTTCTTC

clone size: NA
D gene: TRBD2
V gene: TRBV6-5
J gene: TRBJ2-7
CDR3 protein: CATRASGTYEQYF
CDR3 DNA: TGTGCCACGAGGGCTAGCGGAACCTACGAGCAGTACTTC

clone size: NA
D gene: NA
V gene: TRBV5-5
J gene: TRBJ2-7
CDR3 protein: CASSLQGPYEQYF
CDR3 DNA: TGTGCCAGCAGCTTACAGGGACCCTACGAGCAGTACTTC

clone size: NA
D gene: TRBD1
V gene: TRBV12-5
J gene: TRBJ2-4
CDR3 protein: CASGHQDRAKNIQYF
CDR3 DNA: TGTGCTAGTGGCCACCAGGACAGGGCCAAAAACATTCAGTACTTC

clone size: NA
D gene: TRBD1
V gene: TRBV29-1
J gene: TRBJ2-5
CDR3 protein: CSVGVAGTGETQYF
CDR3 DNA: TGCAGCGTTGGGGTCGCCGGGACAGGAGAGACCCAGTACTTC

clone size: few
D gene: NA
V gene: TRBV2
J gene: TRBJ1-1
CDR3 protein: CASSSGFTEAFF
CDR3 DNA: TGTGCCAGCAGCTCAGGGTTCACTGAAGCTTTCTTT

clone size: NA
D gene: NA
V gene: TRBV6-6
J gene: TRBJ2-1
CDR3 protein: CASSSPRGDYNEQFF
CDR3 DNA: TGTGCCAGCAGTTCGCCTCGGGGAGACTACAATGAGCAGTTCTTC

clone size: NA
D gene: NA
V gene: TRBV30
J gene: TRBJ1-5
CDR3 protein: CAWSVGPPGNQPQHF
CDR3 DNA: TGTGCCTGGAGTGTAGGACCGCCAGGCAATCAGCCCCAGCATTTT

clone size: NA
D gene: TRBD1
V gene: TRBV25-1
J gene: TRBJ2-5
CDR3 protein: CASSRDSPGTQYF
CDR3 DNA: TGTGCCAGCAGTAGGGACAGTCCAGGGACCCAGTACTTC

clone size: NA
D gene: NA
V gene: TRBV6-5
J gene: TRBJ2-7
CDR3 protein: CASARTSGYEQYF
CDR3 DNA: TGTGCCAGCGCGAGGACAAGCGGATACGAGCAGTACTTC

clone size: NA
D gene: TRBD1
V gene: TRBV27
J gene: TRBJ1-5
CDR3 protein: CASHPTGVWQPQHF
CDR3 DNA: TGTGCCAGTCATCCAACAGGGGTCTGGCAGCCCCAGCATTTT

clone size: NA
D gene: TRBD2
V gene: TRBV10-2
J gene: TRBJ2-2
CDR3 protein: CASRAGGPGELFF
CDR3 DNA: TGCGCCAGCAGAGCGGGAGGGCCCGGGGAGCTGTTTTTT

clone size: NA
D gene: TRBD1
V gene: TRBV6-5
J gene: TRBJ1-1
CDR3 protein: CASSYRETGWGTEAFF
CDR3 DNA: TGTGCCAGCAGTTACAGGGAGACAGGGTGGGGCACTGAAGCTTTCTTT

clone size: NA
D gene: NA
V gene: TRBV7-9
J gene: TRBJ1-6
CDR3 protein: CASSLRGQDNSPLHF
CDR3 DNA: TGTGCCAGCAGCTTAAGAGGCCAGGATAATTCACCCCTCCACTTT

clone size: few
D gene: TRBD1
V gene: TRBV18
J gene: TRBJ1-5
CDR3 protein: CASSRDRSQPQHF
CDR3 DNA: TGTGCCAGCTCGCGGGACAGGTCGCAGCCCCAGCATTTT

clone size: few
D gene: TRBD1
V gene: TRBV19
J gene: TRBJ1-2
CDR3 protein: CASRTDRANYGYTF
CDR3 DNA: TGTGCCAGTAGGACGGACAGGGCGAACTATGGCTACACCTTC

clone size: NA
D gene: TRBD1
V gene: TRBV19
J gene: TRBJ1-5
CDR3 protein: CASKPSGQGGQPQHF
CDR3 DNA: TGTGCCAGTAAACCTTCAGGACAGGGTGGCCAGCCCCAGCATTTT

clone size: once
D gene: NA
V gene: TRBV29-1
J gene: TRBJ1-4
CDR3 protein: CSVRKNKIPPPNEKLFF
CDR3 DNA: TGCAGCGTTCGAAAGAATAAAATACCTCCCCCTAATGAAAAACTGTTTTTT

clone size: NA
D gene: NA
V gene: TRBV5-1
J gene: TRBJ1-5
CDR3 protein: CASSLAGLGNQPQHF
CDR3 DNA: TGCGCCAGCAGCTTGGCGGGGCTCGGCAATCAGCCCCAGCATTTT

clone size: NA
D gene: NA
V gene: TRBV15
J gene: TRBJ1-3
CDR3 protein: CATSREVGISGNTIYF
CDR3 DNA: TGTGCCACCAGCAGAGAAGTGGGTATCTCTGGAAACACCATATATTTT

clone size: NA
D gene: NA
V gene: TRBV12-5
J gene: TRBJ2-7
CDR3 protein: CASGAEQYF
CDR3 DNA: TGTGCTAGTGGCGCAGAGCAGTACTTC

clone size: NA
D gene: TRBD2
V gene: TRBV7-2
J gene: TRBJ2-3
CDR3 protein: CASSLISLAGGTRTDTQYF
CDR3 DNA: TGTGCCAGCAGCTTAATAAGTCTAGCGGGAGGTACCCGCACAGATACGCAGTATTTT

clone size: NA
D gene: TRBD2
V gene: TRBV7-2
J gene: TRBJ2-7
CDR3 protein: CASSLGLAGPLGEQYF
CDR3 DNA: TGTGCCAGCAGCTTGGGACTAGCGGGACCCCTGGGGGAGCAGTACTTC

clone size: NA
D gene: NA
V gene: TRBV25-1
J gene: TRBJ2-5
CDR3 protein: CASTDGGRETQYF
CDR3 DNA: TGTGCCAGCACCGATGGGGGAAGAGAGACCCAGTACTTC

clone size: NA
D gene: TRBD1
V gene: TRBV29-1
J gene: TRBJ2-2
CDR3 protein: CSAKTIGQGYTGELFF
CDR3 DNA: TGCAGCGCAAAGACCATAGGACAGGGTTACACCGGGGAGCTGTTTTTT

clone size: NA
D gene: NA
V gene: TRBV14
J gene: TRBJ1-1
CDR3 protein: CASSQVDLLGTEAFF
CDR3 DNA: TGTGCCAGCAGCCAAGTGGACCTACTGGGGACTGAAGCTTTCTTT

clone size: NA
D gene: NA
V gene: TRBV6-5
J gene: TRBJ1-1
CDR3 protein: CASSGDRDTEAFF
CDR3 DNA: TGTGCCAGCAGTGGGGATCGGGACACTGAAGCTTTCTTT

clone size: NA
D gene: NA
V gene: TRBV18
J gene: TRBJ1-1
CDR3 protein: CASSANENTEAFF
CDR3 DNA: TGTGCCAGCTCAGCCAACGAGAACACTGAAGCTTTCTTT

clone size: NA
D gene: TRBD2
V gene: TRBV2
J gene: TRBJ2-3
CDR3 protein: CASTRLAGVKDTQYF
CDR3 DNA: TGTGCCAGCACCCGACTAGCGGGAGTAAAGGATACGCAGTATTTT

clone size: NA
D gene: TRBD1
V gene: TRBV30
J gene: TRBJ1-2
CDR3 protein: CANQQGNYGYTF
CDR3 DNA: TGTGCCAACCAACAGGGGAACTATGGCTACACCTTC

clone size: NA
D gene: NA
V gene: TRBV2
J gene: TRBJ1-5
CDR3 protein: CASSEVGRFGQPQHF
CDR3 DNA: TGTGCCAGCAGTGAAGTCGGGAGGTTCGGTCAGCCCCAGCATTTT

clone size: NA
D gene: NA
V gene: TRBV6-1
J gene: TRBJ2-2
CDR3 protein: CASSEGWNTGELFF
CDR3 DNA: TGTGCCAGCAGTGAAGGGTGGAACACCGGGGAGCTGTTTTTT

clone size: NA
D gene: TRBD1
V gene: TRBV7-8
J gene: TRBJ1-1
CDR3 protein: CASSLALGQGWNTEAFF
CDR3 DNA: TGTGCCAGCAGCTTAGCGCTGGGACAGGGTTGGAACACTGAAGCTTTCTTT

clone size: NA
D gene: TRBD1
V gene: TRBV18
J gene: TRBJ1-1
CDR3 protein: CASSPRDRAIMNTEAFF
CDR3 DNA: TGTGCCAGCTCACCTCGGGACAGAGCGATTATGAACACTGAAGCTTTCTTT